A selection of T cell receptor beta chains follows, all from one sample in a study of T-cell reconstitution after alpha-beta-depleted transplantation in children. TCRdb reanalysed the PCR reads using MiXCR and keeps one entry per CDR3 protein. The table records 200,000 to 250,000 distinct CDR3 sequences, roughly a quarter of them present only once. Sequenced here: PBMCs, mostly from graft donor cells, sampled 360 days after TCRalphabeta/CD19-depleted stem cell transplant. These receptors were taken from a female patient aged 2-9 years who had a stem cell transplant for congenital amegakaryocytic thrombocytopenia, so the T cells may come from the graft donor. Both conserved end residues are part of each CDR3. The D gene is left open where the match is weak. Rows give clone size only sometimes, using once, few, many, or a class for an expanded clone.

J gene | D gene | clone size | V gene | CDR3 protein | CDR3 DNA
TRBJ2-1 | NA | NA | TRBV28 | CASSPFRGGGNNEQFF | TGTGCCAGCAGTCCCTTTAGGGGGGGGGGAAACAATGAGCAGTTCTTC
TRBJ2-5 | NA | few | TRBV5-6 | CASSSRRGETQYF | TGTGCCAGCAGCTCCCGCCGGGGGGAGACCCAGTACTTC
TRBJ2-1 | TRBD2 | NA | TRBV7-9 | CASSSDFLAGGVEQFF | TGTGCCAGCAGCTCCGACTTCTTAGCGGGAGGGGTTGAGCAGTTCTTC
TRBJ2-1 | TRBD2 | few | TRBV9 | CASSVVGLTSSYNEQFF | TGTGCCAGCAGCGTAGTGGGACTAACAAGCTCCTACAATGAGCAGTTCTTC
TRBJ1-1 | NA | few | TRBV6-5 | CASRDGRTEAFF | TGTGCCAGCAGAGATGGCAGAACTGAAGCTTTCTTT
TRBJ2-7 | TRBD1 | NA | TRBV4-1 | CASSQGQGDLPYEQYF | TGCGCCAGCAGCCAGGGACAGGGTGATCTTCCTTACGAGCAGTACTTC
TRBJ2-1 | NA | NA | TRBV11-2 | CASSFSNNKQFF | TGTGCCAGCAGCTTTTCCAACAACAAGCAGTTCTTC
TRBJ2-1 | NA | NA | TRBV7-2 | CASSQNSFGEQFF | TGTGCCAGCAGTCAAAACTCGTTCGGTGAGCAGTTCTTC
TRBJ2-1 | TRBD2 | few | TRBV7-6 | CASSPLSGRDYNEQFF | TGTGCCAGCAGCCCCTTAAGCGGGAGGGATTACAATGAGCAGTTCTTC
TRBJ2-1 | NA | few | TRBV12-3/TRBV12-4 | CASSFWAGSYNEQFF | TGTGCCAGCAGTTTTTGGGCAGGTTCCTACAATGAGCAGTTCTTC
TRBJ2-6 | NA | few | TRBV11-2 | CASSLYLRGGNGANVLTF | TGTGCCAGCAGCTTGTACCTGAGGGGGGGCAATGGGGCCAACGTCCTGACTTTC
TRBJ2-3 | NA | NA | TRBV5-5 | CASSQRLVASDTQYF | TGTGCCAGCAGCCAACGACTAGTAGCTTCAGATACGCAGTATTTT
TRBJ2-1 | TRBD2 | NA | TRBV6-7 | CASSYYPSSGRAYNEQFF | TGTGCCAGCAGTTACTACCCCTCTAGCGGGCGTGCTTACAATGAGCAGTTCTTC
TRBJ2-7 | NA | many | TRBV4-2 | CASSQTSGVSYEQYF | TGTGCCAGCAGCCAGACTTCGGGTGTTTCCTACGAGCAGTACTTC
TRBJ2-1 | NA | NA | TRBV2 | CASRRTGADNEQFF | TGTGCCAGCAGACGAACTGGGGCTGATAATGAGCAGTTCTTC
TRBJ2-1 | NA | few | TRBV29-1 | CSVRGRGGWYNEQFF | TGCAGCGTGCGGGGGCGGGGTGGATGGTATAATGAGCAGTTCTTC
TRBJ1-2 | NA | NA | TRBV5-4 | CASSPAPRVDGYTF | TGTGCCAGCAGCCCGGCCCCCAGGGTTGATGGCTACACCTTC
TRBJ1-5 | TRBD1 | few | TRBV2 | CASSGQGVSNQPQHF | TGTGCCAGCAGTGGACAGGGGGTTAGCAATCAGCCCCAGCATTTT
TRBJ2-7 | NA | NA | TRBV5-6 | CASSLGARFGQYF | TGTGCCAGCAGCTTGGGGGCACGGTTCGGGCAGTACTTC
TRBJ1-2 | NA | few | TRBV29-1 | CSVYRADYGYTF | TGCAGCGTTTACAGGGCCGACTATGGCTACACCTTC
TRBJ1-3 | NA | few | TRBV29-1 | CSAERRGLSGNTIYF | TGCAGCGCTGAGAGGCGGGGACTGTCTGGAAACACCATATATTTT
TRBJ2-2 | NA | few | TRBV9 | CASSVVGAGELFF | TGTGCCAGCAGCGTAGTTGGGGCCGGGGAGCTGTTTTTT
TRBJ2-7 | NA | few | TRBV20-1 | CSARDPGHEQYF | TGCAGTGCTAGAGATCCGGGACACGAGCAGTACTTC
TRBJ2-3 | TRBD1 | NA | TRBV19 | CASSTTDRGRDTQYF | TGTGCCAGTAGTACCACCGACAGGGGCAGGGATACGCAGTATTTT
TRBJ2-7 | TRBD1 | many | TRBV20-1 | CSAREGQGRSSYEQYF | TGCAGTGCTAGAGAGGGACAGGGACGATCCTCCTACGAGCAGTACTTC
TRBJ2-7 | TRBD1 | NA | TRBV5-1 | CASSLGGQETYEQYF | TGCGCCAGCAGCTTGGGCGGACAGGAGACCTACGAGCAGTACTTC